This T cell receptor beta chain is from a study of T cells in Graves' hyperthyroidism and ophthalmopathy. Germline V gives CDR1 SEHNR, CDR2 FQNEAQ (reference sequence). CDR3 length: 17 residues. The junction had 14 bases not matched to a gene; V was cut back by 4 bases and J by 6 bases. RNA transcripts provided the source from which TCR beta CDR3 regions were amplified. With the HTBI primer set, the TCR CDR3 went through a first round of RT-PCR. TCRdb reprocessed the multiplex PCR reads with MiXCR, giving one entry per CDR3 protein. The data show about 290,000 distinct CDR3 sequences, approximately 15% seen once. This clonotype has a count of ten or more. Uncontrolled infection, other autoimmune disease, pregnancy and lactation each barred patients from inclusion.

Source material: blood. The chain is built from TRBV7-9 and TRBJ1-1; 10 nucleotides line up with TRBD1. The receptor's source is a woman in her thirties or forties with Graves' hyperthyroidism. CDR3 region: CASSSSMTGGASAEAFF. CDR3 coding DNA: TGTGCCAGCAGCTCATCGATGACAGGGGGCGCCTCCGCTGAAGCTTTCTTT.